Below, one TCR beta chain is given with its context. Antigen specificity is unknown. Amplification used 60 Vbeta primers and 13 Jbeta primers. The assay was immunoSEQ multiplex PCR, and TCRdb's table has in-frame clones only and misses some. Its listing shows roughly 110,000 clones. This entry comes from a study of cytomegalovirus exposure and HLA in healthy donors. General study results and limits: Previous analysis showed most TCR beta V segments were productive about 90% or about 30% of the time. Cytomegalovirus-associated TCR beta chains were listed, numbering over 150. In vitro assays verified that three CMV-associated chains recognized CMV antigens specifically.

The CDR3 covers 20 residues. V lost 0 bases and J lost 0, with 24 bases in between. CDR1 is LNHDA, CDR2 SQIVND, per germline (reference sequence). V usage is TRBV19 and J usage is TRBJ2-7; a possible D gene is TRBD2 (6 bases). Material for sequencing was PBMCs. This TCR derives from a man aged 40-49 years in good health and CMV-seropositive. In nucleotides, the CDR3 is TGTGCCAGTAGTATAGATAGGGTACGCGGGGTCGCCTCAAGCTCCTACGAGCAGTACTTC. Its translation is CASSIDRVRGVASSSYEQYF.